Presented here are 10 T cell receptor beta chains from one specimen sequenced in a study of cytomegalovirus exposure and HLA in healthy donors. In the PCR, 60 Vbeta and 13 Jbeta primers were used. Profiling relied on immunoSEQ multiplex PCR, and the TCRdb table lists in-frame clones only, not all of them. The table includes approximately 89,000 clones, 81% detected once. The material sequenced was PBMCs. The receptors originated from a human donor in good health.

The chain combines TRBV11-2 with TRBJ1-4; the D gene is possibly TRBD1 (5 bases). V was clipped by 5 bases and J by 10 bases, with 20 bases between them. The germline V gene encodes CDR1 SGHAT and CDR2 FQNNGV. The CDR3 has 15 amino acids. DNA for the CDR3: TGTGCCAGCAGCCTCTGGGGGGGACGGCAGGGAAAACTGTTTTTT. Its translation: CASSLWGGRQGKLFF.

The chain joins TRBV6-5 to TRBJ1-1, with 9 bases aligning to TRBD1. The germline V gene encodes CDR1 MNHEY and CDR2 SVGAGI. This CDR3 spans 15 amino acids. J lost 5 bases, V lost 6 bases, and 10 bases had no gene match. CDR3 region: CASRIDSTGGTEAFF. CDR3 in DNA: TGTGCCAGCAGGATTGACTCGACAGGGGGTACTGAAGCTTTCTTT.

V usage is TRBV30 and J usage is TRBJ2-5, with D possibly TRBD2 on 6 matching bases. In germline, CDR1 is GTSNPN, CDR2 SVGIG (reference sequence). This CDR3 region has 15 residues. Trimming pared 6 bases from V and 2 bases from J, leaving 19 bases between. The CDR3 region is CACRGGWAYQETQYF. The CDR3 DNA is TGTGCCTGCAGAGGAGGGTGGGCGTATCAAGAGACCCAGTACTTC.

The rearrangement joins TRBV11-2 to TRBJ2-7; 8 bases line up with TRBD2. The CDR3 is 15 residues long. Losses at the gene ends were 5 bases for V and 2 bases for J; bases not matched to a gene: 8. Germline V gene data show CDR1 as SGHAT and CDR2 as FQNNGV. The CDR3 region is CASSHGSGSPYEQYF. The CDR3 bases are TGTGCCAGCAGCCACGGAAGCGGGAGTCCCTACGAGCAGTACTTC. The entire variable domain, with the rest obtained from reference TRBV11-2 and TRBJ2-7, is as follows: EAGVAQSPRYKIIEKRQSVAFWCNPISGHATLYWYQQILGQGPKLLIQFQNNGVVDDSQLPKDRFSAERLKGVDSTLKIQPAKLEDSAVYLCASSHGSGSPYEQYFGPGTRLTVT.

V usage is TRBV18 and J usage is TRBJ2-7; 7 bases align to TRBD1. The J segment lost 2 bases and the V segment lost 2 bases, leaving 6 bases of the junction unmatched. This CDR3 comprises 15 residues. Germline V gene lookup returns CDR1 KGHSH and CDR2 LQKENI. CDR3 region: CASSPDWQGAYEQYF. Here the CDR3 DNA reads TGTGCCAGCTCACCAGACTGGCAGGGGGCCTACGAGCAGTACTTC.

This clone was observed a handful of times. The chain links TRBV4-3 to TRBJ2-7, with a weak D call TRBD2 (5 bases). The V end was cut by 3 bases, the J end by 2 bases, with 14 bases between. The CDR3 contains 15 residues. Germline V lookup: CDR1 LGHNA, CDR2 YSLEER. The CDR3 DNA reads as TGCGCCAGCAGCCAGGACCCTCGAGGGCCCTACGAGCAGTACTTC. Protein: CASSQDPRGPYEQYF.

The genes are TRBV5-1 and TRBJ1-1; 7 positions match TRBD1. CDR1 and CDR2 (germline): SGHRS, YFSETQ. The CDR3 spans 15 residues. Germline trimming cut 7 bases from V and 0 bases from J; bases unmatched to any gene: 9. CDR3 DNA sequence: TGCGCCAGCCAAGGACAGGAGCAAATGAACACTGAAGCTTTCTTT. Its translation: CASQGQEQMNTEAFF.

The gene calls are TRBV18 and TRBJ2-1; D gene uncertain. V shed 3 bases and J shed 8 bases, with 17 bases lying between them. CDR3 length: 15 amino acids. The V gene's germline CDR1 is KGHSH and CDR2 LQKENI. The CDR3 DNA sequence: TGTGCCAGCTCACCTCCCGGAGTAGGAACCTATGAGCAGTTCTTC. Its protein is CASSPPGVGTYEQFF.

The chain combines TRBV4-3 with TRBJ1-1; tentatively, D is TRBD1 (6 bases). In germline, CDR1 is LGHNA, CDR2 YSLEER. This CDR3 is built from 16 residues. V shed 0 bases and J shed 0 bases, with 11 bases lying between them. CDR3: CASSQEPGTLNTEAFF. The CDR3 nucleotides read TGCGCCAGCAGCCAAGAACCCGGGACACTGAACACTGAAGCTTTCTTT.

This chain links TRBV25-1 with TRBJ2-1; TRBD2 matches 10 bases. The V segment lost 4 bases and the J segment 2 bases; nucleotides outside the gene matches: 8. This CDR3 has 17 residues. Germline V gives CDR1 MGHDK, CDR2 SYGVNS. This CDR3 is CASSGLAGASTYNEQFF. DNA for the CDR3: TGTGCCAGCAGTGGGCTAGCGGGAGCCTCTACCTACAATGAGCAGTTCTTC.